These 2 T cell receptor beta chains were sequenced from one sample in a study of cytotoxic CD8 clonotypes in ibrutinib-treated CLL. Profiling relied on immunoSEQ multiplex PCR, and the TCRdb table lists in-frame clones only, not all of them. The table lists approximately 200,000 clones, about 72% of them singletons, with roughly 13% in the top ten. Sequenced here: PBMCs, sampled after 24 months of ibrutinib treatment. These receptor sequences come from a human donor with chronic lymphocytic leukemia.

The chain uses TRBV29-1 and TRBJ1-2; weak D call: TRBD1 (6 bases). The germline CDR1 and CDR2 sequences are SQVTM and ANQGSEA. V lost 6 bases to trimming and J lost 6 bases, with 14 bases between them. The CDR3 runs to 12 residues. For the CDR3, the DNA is TGCAGCGTCTCCGACAGGTACGATGGCTACACCTTC. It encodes CSVSDRYDGYTF.

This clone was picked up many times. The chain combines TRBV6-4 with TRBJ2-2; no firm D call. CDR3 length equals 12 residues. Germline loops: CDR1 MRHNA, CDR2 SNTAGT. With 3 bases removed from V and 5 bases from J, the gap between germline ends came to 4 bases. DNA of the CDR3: TGTGCCAGCAGTGAAGGGACCGGGGAGCTGTTTTTT. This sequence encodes CASSEGTGELFF.